This is a list of T cell receptor beta chains from one sample in a study of post-analysis software for immune sequencing data. TCRdb passed the PCR reads through MiXCR, listing each CDR3 protein once. The top ten hold 3.4% of the sample, which has roughly 200,000 distinct CDR3 sequences, approximately 29% seen once. The sample consisted of blood. All receptors come from a girl aged 2-17 years with multiple sclerosis. The CDR3 runs from the conserved cysteine through the conserved F or W.

V	J	CDR3
TRBV28	TRBJ2-1	CASSLGGRQATYNEQFF
TRBV6-5	TRBJ1-6	CASSYSEKHNSPLHF
TRBV20-1	TRBJ2-3	CSARRGPSTDTQYF
TRBV6-5	TRBJ2-7	CASSGQGIELYEQYF
TRBV2	TRBJ1-1	CASSEGNTEAFF
TRBV6-6	TRBJ2-7	CASSPQSSDRPEQYF
TRBV30	TRBJ2-3	CAWSEGTSKDTQYF
TRBV7-9	TRBJ1-1	CASSSRGGTEAFF
TRBV30	TRBJ2-1	CAWSVSNEQFF
TRBV3-1	TRBJ1-1	CASSQDQGFWGAEAFF
TRBV7-8	TRBJ2-3	CASSPRAPRRTDTQYF
TRBV6-5	TRBJ1-1	CASMDWTGDEAFF
TRBV5-1	TRBJ1-4	CASSLRTDPRGEKLFF
TRBV29-1	TRBJ2-5	CSVLLGTQYF
TRBV5-1	TRBJ2-4	CASSLAEQGALEQYF
TRBV5-1	TRBJ1-1	CASSLGGPREAFF
TRBV7-2	TRBJ1-6	CASSELRGPLHF
TRBV12-3/TRBV12-4	TRBJ1-1	CASSLRARGLLWSTEAFF
TRBV24-1	TRBJ2-5	CATSQTSDQETQYF
TRBV5-1	TRBJ2-7	CASSSTGDRAYEQYF
TRBV12-3/TRBV12-4	TRBJ2-7	CASRRAGGAYEQYF
TRBV5-4	TRBJ2-7	CASSRDSSSYEQYF
TRBV6-5	TRBJ2-5	CASRPDRGWGRETQYF
TRBV14	TRBJ2-1	CASSQRTASGLYNEQFF
TRBV20-1	TRBJ1-6	CSAHESSYNSPLHF
TRBV5-1	TRBJ2-7	CASSLSTGSVVDQYF
TRBV28	TRBJ1-2	CASAALYGYTF
TRBV29-1	TRBJ1-5	CSVAEVGQPQHF
TRBV5-6	TRBJ2-1	CASSFGSEQFF
TRBV6-5	TRBJ2-7	CASSLRDRGLYEQYF
TRBV10-2	TRBJ1-5	CASSEWVSGQPQHF
TRBV5-1	TRBJ1-1	CASSSTGRVSGRTEAFF
TRBV7-2	TRBJ2-1	CASSFLQANPSNGQFF
TRBV5-6	TRBJ2-7	CASTPAGRGSYEQYF
TRBV5-4	TRBJ2-1	CASSLESDNEQFF
TRBV5-1	TRBJ2-7	CASSLGTLSYEQYF
TRBV15	TRBJ2-7	CATSGQGYEQYF
TRBV6-1	TRBJ2-5	CASRRGQETQYF
TRBV28	TRBJ1-2	CASSLQGDRNGYTF
TRBV6-5	TRBJ2-3	CASSERRNTQYF
TRBV6-6	TRBJ1-5	CAISTGNQPQHF
TRBV5-5	TRBJ2-6	CASSRYKGLSSGANVLTF
TRBV7-2	TRBJ1-5	CASRRPGGGSNQPQHF
TRBV7-7	TRBJ2-2	CASSFSLAGGSGELFF
TRBV7-2	TRBJ2-5	CASSLGLAGAETQYF
TRBV5-6	TRBJ2-3	CASSRDRGRRTDTQYF
TRBV3-1	TRBJ2-1	CASNQLFGEQFF